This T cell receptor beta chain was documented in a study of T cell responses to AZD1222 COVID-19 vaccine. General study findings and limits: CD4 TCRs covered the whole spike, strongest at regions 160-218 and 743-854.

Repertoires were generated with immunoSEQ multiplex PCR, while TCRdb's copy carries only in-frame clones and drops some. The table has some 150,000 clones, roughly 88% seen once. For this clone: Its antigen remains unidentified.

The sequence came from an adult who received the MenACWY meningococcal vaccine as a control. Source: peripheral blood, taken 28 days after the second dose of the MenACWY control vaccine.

CDR3 sequence: CASIGERGRNEQFF. As DNA, the CDR3 is TGTGCCAGCATAGGGGAGCGGGGGAGGAATGAGCAGTTCTTC. The chain joins TRBV7-2 to TRBJ2-1; 8 bases map to TRBD2. This CDR3 comprises 14 residues. The V gene end was trimmed by 7 bases and the J gene end by 7 bases; junction bases not matched to a gene: 9. The germline V gene encodes CDR1 SGHTA and CDR2 FQGNSA.